A single sample gave rise to the 32 T cell receptor beta chains below, sequenced in a study of early T cells in non-severe SARS-CoV-2 infection. TCRdb re-derived calls from the 5' RACE reads in MiXCR, one entry per CDR3 protein. Among 50,000 or so distinct CDR3 sequences listed, around 5.6% were seen once. Material for sequencing was whole blood. Receptors originate from an adult who was a healthcare worker with PCR-confirmed SARS-CoV-2 infection or an uninfected control (not recorded which).

This clonotype has only a few counts. The chain joins TRBV7-2 to TRBJ1-1, with D perhaps matching TRBD1 (5 bases). The CDR3 spans 14 residues. V lost 3 bases, J lost 5 bases, and 13 bases lay in between. Germline V CDR1 and CDR2: SGHTA, FQGNSA. CDR3 bases: TGTGCCAGCAGCTTCCCGTCGAAGGGGACTGAAGCTTTCTTT. Amino acids: CASSFPSKGTEAFF.

This clonotype has a count of ten or more. The rearrangement uses TRBV20-1 and TRBJ2-3; TRBD2 is a possible D gene (6 bases). The germline V gene encodes CDR1 DFQATT and CDR2 SNEGSKA (reference sequence). CDR3 size: 14 residues. V was pared by 0 bases and J by 8 bases, with 15 bases between. The DNA for the CDR3 is TGCAGTGCTAGAGACGGGAGACACGGGAGTACGCAGTATTTT. Translated, it gives CSARDGRHGSTQYF.

The chain uses TRBV19 and TRBJ2-6, with TRBD1 identical over 10 bases. J lost 0 bases, V lost 5 bases, and 4 bases had no gene match. In germline, CDR1 is LNHDA, CDR2 SQIVND (reference sequence). The CDR3 contains 17 residues. In DNA form, the CDR3 reads TGTGCCAGTAGTCTTCGGACAGGGGGCTCTGGGGCCAACGTCCTGACTTTC. Protein sequence: CASSLRTGGSGANVLTF.

This chain uses TRBV7-9 with TRBJ2-1; D unclear. Trimming cost V 2 bases and J 8 bases, with 13 bases left between them. The germline V gene encodes CDR1 SEHNR and CDR2 FQNEAQ (reference sequence). The CDR3 spans 14 residues. The CDR3 region is CASSLPNPWDEQFF. The CDR3, as DNA: TGTGCCAGCAGCTTACCCAACCCGTGGGATGAGCAGTTCTTC.

The sample holds many counts of this clonotype. The chain uses TRBV2 and TRBJ1-3, with 11 bases identical to TRBD1. The CDR3 is made up of 17 amino acids. CDR1 and CDR2 from the germline V gene are SNHLY and FYNNEI. After removal of 6 bases from V and 3 bases from J, the junction contained 10 bases not matched to a gene. This CDR3 is CASSADGQGAVGNTIYF. The CDR3 DNA follows: TGTGCCAGCAGCGCGGACGGACAGGGGGCGGTTGGAAACACCATATATTTT.

This clonotype was detected only a few times. The V and J genes are TRBV5-1 and TRBJ2-5, with TRBD2 identical over 9 bases. Trimming took 7 bases from V and 1 from J; bases not matched to a gene: 8. The CDR3 has 15 residues. The germline V gene encodes CDR1 SGHRS and CDR2 YFSETQ. The chain's CDR3 is CASRRWTSVQETQYF. Written as DNA, the CDR3 is TGCGCCAGCCGCCGGTGGACTAGCGTCCAAGAGACCCAGTACTTC.

In this sample, this clonotype turned up many times. This rearrangement joins TRBV6-2 or TRBV6-3 to TRBJ2-7, with 9 bases fitting TRBD2. The CDR3 covers 13 residues. Germline CDR1 reads MNHEY; CDR2 reads SVGEGT. Germline trimming cut 6 bases from V and 7 bases from J; bases unmatched to any gene: 7. CDR3 amino acids: CASRLAGQEEQYF. The CDR3 region has the DNA TGTGCCAGCAGACTAGCGGGCCAGGAAGAGCAGTACTTC.

The chain joins TRBV6-2 or TRBV6-3 to TRBJ2-3; D unresolved. The V gene's germline CDR1 is MNHEY and CDR2 SVGEGT. Trimming shortened V by 2 bases and J by 0 bases, and 9 bases separated the two germline ends. The CDR3 consists of 15 residues. Here the CDR3 reads CASSYSGSSTDTQYF. The CDR3 bases are TGTGCCAGCAGTTACAGTGGCTCCAGCACAGATACGCAGTATTTT.

This clonotype was seen a few times. The V call is TRBV12-5, the J call TRBJ1-6, with D perhaps matching TRBD1 (5 bases). The CDR3 has 18 residues. Germline loops: CDR1 LGHNT, CDR2 FRNRAP. The V and J ends lost 1 base and 2 bases respectively, with 15 bases between them. CDR3: CASGLDPEGTPYNSPLHF. Written as DNA, the CDR3 is TGTGCTAGTGGTTTGGATCCTGAGGGGACCCCCTATAATTCACCCCTCCACTTT.

This clonotype was counted many times. The chain uses TRBV6-2 or TRBV6-3 and TRBJ2-7, with 10 nucleotides matching TRBD2. Germline V lookup: CDR1 MNHEY, CDR2 SVGEGT. With 4 bases clipped from V and 6 bases from J, the junction kept 6 bases outside the gene matches. The CDR3 is 14 residues long. CDR3 nucleotides: TGTGCCAGCAGTTTCCAGCGGGAGGGCCTCGAGCAGTACTTC. This gives the protein CASSFQREGLEQYF.

Many counts were recorded for this clonotype. The chain uses TRBV29-1 and TRBJ1-1; D is uncertain. V was pared by 3 bases and J by 8 bases, with 10 bases between. Germline loops: CDR1 SQVTM, CDR2 ANQGSEA. The CDR3 has 11 residues. The CDR3 DNA reads as TGCAGCGTTGACTCCTCGGGGGAAGCTTTCTTT. Translated: CSVDSSGEAFF.

The V gene is TRBV7-7, the J gene TRBJ2-5; D is ambiguous. CDR3 length: 14 residues. Trimming shortened V by 1 base and J by 2 bases, and 8 bases separated the two germline ends. From germline, CDR1 is SSHAT and CDR2 FNYEAQ (reference sequence). CDR3 residues: CASSLGQFQETQYF. In DNA, the CDR3 is TGTGCCAGCAGCTTAGGGCAGTTTCAAGAGACCCAGTACTTC.

The genes are TRBV27 and TRBJ1-1, with TRBD1 matching over 8 bases. This CDR3 comprises 14 residues. CDR1 and CDR2 from the germline V gene are MNHEY and SMNVEV (reference sequence). V gave up 6 bases and J gave up 8 bases; unmatched junction bases: 11. CDR3 sequence reads: CASRAERQGHEAFF. The CDR3 DNA follows: TGTGCCAGCAGGGCCGAGAGACAGGGGCACGAAGCTTTCTTT.

To note about this clonotype: A read error may explain this, as a much larger clone is one base away. The CDR3 end shows no conserved phenylalanine or tryptophan, and so a read error is likely. J is TRBJ1-5 and V is TRBV28; a possible D gene is TRBD1 (6 bases). The CDR3 has 15 residues. The V gene's germline CDR1 is MDHEN and CDR2 SYDVKM. V dropped 5 bases and J dropped 4 bases, with 15 bases sitting between them. The CDR3 loop is CASSHRTVGNQPQHS. CDR3 nucleotide sequence: TGTGCCAGCAGTCACCGGACAGTCGGTAATCAGCCCCAGCATTCT.

This clonotype came up many times. The chain employs TRBV11-2 and TRBJ1-3, with D possibly matching TRBD1 (5 bases). Germline V lookup: CDR1 SGHAT, CDR2 FQNNGV. V lost 4 bases, J lost 8 bases, and 6 bases lay in between. This CDR3 contains 11 residues. CDR3: CASSWGDTIYF. The CDR3 DNA is TGTGCCAGCAGCTGGGGGGACACCATATATTTT.

The table lists this clonotype with many counts. This rearrangement joins TRBV20-1 to TRBJ2-5, with 8 bases lining up with TRBD2. From germline, CDR1 is DFQATT and CDR2 SNEGSKA (reference sequence). The trim removed 0 bases at V and 5 bases at J, leaving 8 bases unmatched. The CDR3 is made up of 15 amino acids. The CDR3 bases are TGCAGTGCTAGAGATGCCGGACTAGCTGACGAGACCCAGTACTTC. Translation gives CSARDAGLADETQYF.

This clonotype was counted at least ten times. The chain combines TRBV11-2 with TRBJ2-3, with D perhaps TRBD1 or TRBD2 (6 bases each). The CDR3 consists of 16 residues. Trimming stripped 3 bases from V and 5 bases from J, with 18 bases between. CDR1 is SGHAT and CDR2 is FQNNGV in the germline V gene. DNA of the CDR3: TGTGCCAGCAGCTTTATTCGGCCCGGAGGGGGAGATACGCAGTATTTT. It specifies CASSFIRPGGGDTQYF.

The table lists this clonotype with many counts. The chain employs TRBV28 and TRBJ1-4; D gene ambiguous. Germline V CDR1 and CDR2: MDHEN, SYDVKM. Trimming removed 6 bases at V and 4 bases at J, with 15 bases between. CDR3 length equals 15 residues. CDR3 bases: TGTGCCAGCAGCCTCCTCGTCCGGGGTAATGAAAAACTGTTTTTT. This codes for CASSLLVRGNEKLFF. The full variable domain, completed using reference TRBV28 and TRBJ1-4, is DVKVTQSSRYLVKRTGEKVFLECVQDMDHENMFWYRQDPGLGLRLIYFSYDVKMKEKGDIPEGYSVSREKKERFSLILESASTNQTSMYLCASSLLVRGNEKLFFGSGTQLSVL.

This clonotype showed up many times. V and J are TRBV10-2 and TRBJ2-7, with 12 bases aligning to TRBD2. The trim removed 5 bases at V and 4 bases at J, leaving 3 bases unmatched. Germline assignment: CDR1 WSHSY and CDR2 SAAADI. The CDR3 runs to 14 residues. CDR3 coding DNA: TGCGCCAGCAGTCCTAGCGGGAGGGCTTACGAGCAGTACTTC. Translation: CASSPSGRAYEQYF.

Ten or more counts support this clonotype. V gene TRBV3-1 combines with J gene TRBJ2-1, with TRBD1 matching 7 bases. This CDR3 has 16 residues. Germline loops: CDR1 LGHDT, CDR2 YNNKEL (reference sequence). With V trimmed by 1 base and J by 4 bases, 7 bases remained unmatched. This CDR3 reads CASSQGGTDIYNEQFF. CDR3 coding DNA: TGTGCCAGCAGCCAAGGGGGGACAGACATTTACAATGAGCAGTTCTTC.

The chain carries TRBV9 and TRBJ1-2; D not certain. CDR3 length: 12 amino acids. V dropped 4 bases and J dropped 8 bases, with 12 bases sitting between them. Germline CDR1 reads SGDLS; CDR2 reads YYNGEE. DNA for the CDR3: TGTGCCAGCAGCTCCCGTGAAGGGGGCTACACCTTC. Amino acids: CASSSREGGYTF.

This clonotype occurred a few times. The V gene is TRBV6-1, the J gene TRBJ1-6, with no clear D. Deletions cut 3 bases from V and 10 bases from J, with 10 bases between. There are 13 residues in the CDR3. The germline V gene has CDR1 MNHNS and CDR2 SASEGT. CDR3 sequence (DNA): TGTGCCAGCAGTGAGGGGAGAGGGTCACCCCTCCACTTT. Protein sequence: CASSEGRGSPLHF.

This clonotype was recorded once. The gene calls are TRBV6-1 and TRBJ1-2, with 7 bases fitting TRBD1. V dropped 0 bases and J dropped 5; count of bases not matched to a gene: 6. Per germline, CDR1 MNHNS and CDR2 SASEGT. The CDR3 runs to 15 residues. The DNA for the CDR3 is TGTGCCAGCAGTGAAGCGAGGTCAGGGGGGTATGGCTACACCTTC. Its translation: CASSEARSGGYGYTF.

This clonotype has ten or more counts. The CDR3 reads CASSGTPGETQYF. CDR3 in DNA: TGTGCCAGCAGCGGGACCCCGGGAGAGACCCAGTACTTC. The chain links TRBV9 to TRBJ2-5; D is uncertain. This CDR3 contains 13 residues. Germline lookup yields CDR1 SGDLS and CDR2 YYNGEE. Trimming left V 3 bases short and J 4 bases short, with 10 bases between.

In this sample, this clonotype turned up a few times. This chain joins TRBV5-4 and TRBJ2-7; 8 bases are shared with TRBD1. CDR1 is SGHNT, CDR2 YYREEE, per germline (reference sequence). V shed 3 bases and J 2 bases; nucleotides not matched to a gene: 7. The CDR3 contains 15 residues. The CDR3 nucleotides are TGTGCCAGCAGCTCAGCTGACAGGGGCACCTACGAGCAGTACTTC. This codes for CASSSADRGTYEQYF.

This clonotype was counted many times. The chain links TRBV7-9 to TRBJ1-6; unclear D gene. The germline CDR1 and CDR2 sequences are SEHNR and FQNEAQ (reference sequence). The CDR3 contains 15 residues. Trimming removed 3 bases from V and 5 bases from J, with 11 bases in between. CDR3 loop: CASSFEQRNNSPLHF. The DNA for the CDR3 is TGTGCCAGCAGCTTCGAACAGCGGAATAATTCACCCCTCCACTTT.

This clonotype was detected a few times. The V call is TRBV5-1, the J call TRBJ1-1, with 8 bases aligning to TRBD1. After removal of 0 bases from V and 12 bases from J, the junction contained 7 bases not matched to a gene. From germline, CDR1 is SGHRS and CDR2 YFSETQ. This CDR3 has 13 amino acids. The CDR3 coding sequence is TGCGCCAGCAGCTTGGCCGTAGGGGACAGGTCTTTCTTT. Its translation: CASSLAVGDRSFF. The variable domain in full, completed from reference TRBV5-1 and TRBJ1-1, reads KAGVTQTPRYLIKTRGQQVTLSCSPISGHRSVSWYQQTPGQGLQFLFEYFSETQRNKGNFPGRFSGRQFSNSRSEMNVSTLELGDSALYLCASSLAVGDRSFFGQGTRLTVV.

This clonotype turned up a few times. The genes are TRBV7-8 and TRBJ1-3, with a tentative D call TRBD1 (5 bases). The V and J ends lost 1 base and 0 bases respectively, with 13 bases between them. Germline CDR1 is SGHVS and CDR2 is FQNEAQ. There are 17 residues in the CDR3. The CDR3 DNA follows: TGTGCCAGCAGCTTAGGGCAGGGACTCCTCTCTGGAAACACCATATATTTT. Residues: CASSLGQGLLSGNTIYF.

The chain links TRBV25-1 to TRBJ1-6; D is ambiguous. V shed 3 bases and J shed 7 bases, with 10 bases lying between them. The length of the CDR3 is 14 residues. Germline lookup yields CDR1 MGHDK and CDR2 SYGVNS. CDR3 amino acids: CASSDLIGNSPLHF. As DNA, the CDR3 is TGTGCCAGCAGTGACCTTATCGGGAATTCACCCCTCCACTTT. Supplemented by reference TRBV25-1 and TRBJ1-6, the full variable domain reads EADIYQTPRYLVIGTGKKITLECSQTMGHDKMYWYQQDPGMELHLIHYSYGVNSTEKGDLSSESTVSRIRTEHFPLTLESARPSHTSQYLCASSDLIGNSPLHFGNGTRLTVT.

This clonotype was found many times. V gene TRBV4-1 combines with J gene TRBJ2-5, with a tentative D call TRBD1 (6 bases). CDR3 size: 16 residues. V lost 4 bases and J 5 bases, leaving 20 bases between the germline ends. CDR1 and CDR2 (germline): MGHRA, YSYEKL. CDR3 sequence reads: CASSRLRSGVSETQYF. The CDR3 nucleotides are TGCGCCAGCAGCCGGTTACGGTCAGGGGTTTCGGAGACCCAGTACTTC.

This clonotype was observed at least ten times. The chain recombines TRBV27 with TRBJ2-7; tentative D call: TRBD2 (7 bases). The CDR3 totals 16 residues. Trimming removed 5 bases at V and 0 bases at J, with 17 bases between. Germline-derived CDR1 and CDR2 are MNHEY and SMNVEV (reference sequence). In DNA, the CDR3 is TGTGCCAGCAGTGAGGGGGGGGGACATCCCTCCTACGAGCAGTACTTC. It specifies CASSEGGGHPSYEQYF.

At least ten counts were recorded for this clonotype. J is TRBJ2-1 and V is TRBV5-1; 7 positions agree with TRBD2. V was clipped by 0 bases and J by 5 bases; unmatched bases: 8. The CDR3 has 16 residues. The germline CDR1 and CDR2 sequences are SGHRS and YFSETQ. The CDR3 nucleotides are TGCGCCAGCAGCTTGGATCCTAGCGGAGGCAACAATGAGCAGTTCTTC. Translating gives CASSLDPSGGNNEQFF.